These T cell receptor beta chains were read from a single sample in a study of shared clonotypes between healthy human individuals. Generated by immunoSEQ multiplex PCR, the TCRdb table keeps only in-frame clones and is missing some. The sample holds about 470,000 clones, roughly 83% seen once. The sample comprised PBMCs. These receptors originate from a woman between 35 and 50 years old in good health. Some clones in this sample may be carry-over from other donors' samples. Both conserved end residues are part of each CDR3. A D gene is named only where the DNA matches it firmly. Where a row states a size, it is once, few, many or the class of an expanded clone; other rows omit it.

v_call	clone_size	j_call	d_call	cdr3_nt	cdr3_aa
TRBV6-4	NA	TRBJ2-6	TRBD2	TGTGCCAGCAGTGACAACCGGGGGGGTGTCAACGTCCTGACTTTC	CASSDNRGGVNVLTF
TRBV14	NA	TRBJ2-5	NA	TGTGCCAGCAGCCAAGTCTTATCAGAGACCCAGTACTTC	CASSQVLSETQYF
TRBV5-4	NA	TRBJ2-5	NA	TGTGCCAGCAGCCTGATCGACGTCGGGACCCAGTACTTC	CASSLIDVGTQYF
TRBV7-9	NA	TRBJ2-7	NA	TGTGCCAGCAGCTTAGACGGAACAGGTCGAGCCTACGAGCAGTACTTC	CASSLDGTGRAYEQYF
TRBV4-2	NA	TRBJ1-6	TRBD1	TGTGCCAGCAGCCAGCTCGGGACAGATAATTCACCCCTCCACTTT	CASSQLGTDNSPLHF
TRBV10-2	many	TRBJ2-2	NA	TGCGCCAGCAGTGAAGCGGGTCGATGGACCGGGGAGCTGTTTTTT	CASSEAGRWTGELFF
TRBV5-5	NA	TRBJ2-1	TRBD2	TGTGCCAGCAGCTTGGATACTAGCGGGAGGGGATACAATGAGCAGTTCTTC	CASSLDTSGRGYNEQFF
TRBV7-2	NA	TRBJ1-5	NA	TGTGCCAGCAGCTTAGTGGGCGTCATGGGCAATCAGCCCCAGCATTTT	CASSLVGVMGNQPQHF
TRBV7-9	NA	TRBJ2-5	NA	TGTGCCAGCAGCTTCATCGGAAACCCGCAGGAGACCCAGTACTTC	CASSFIGNPQETQYF
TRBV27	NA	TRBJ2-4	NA	TGTGCCAGCAGTTCAGGGGTAGCCAAAAACATTCAGTACTTC	CASSSGVAKNIQYF
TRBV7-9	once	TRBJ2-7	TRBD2	TGTGCCGGAGCCGCGGGGGACGGCGAGCAGTACTTC	CAGAAGDGEQYF
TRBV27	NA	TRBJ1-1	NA	TGTGCCAGCAGACTTAACAGAAACACTGAAGCTTTCTTT	CASRLNRNTEAFF
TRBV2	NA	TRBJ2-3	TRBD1	TGTGCCAGCAGTGGACAGGGGCCAACAGATACGCAGTATTTT	CASSGQGPTDTQYF
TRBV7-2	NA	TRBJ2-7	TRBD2	TGTGCCAGCAGCTTACTAGCGGGAGTAAACGAGCAGTACTTC	CASSLLAGVNEQYF
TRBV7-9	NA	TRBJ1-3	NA	TGTGCCAGCAGCATAAGAGGTGGAAACACCATATATTTT	CASSIRGGNTIYF
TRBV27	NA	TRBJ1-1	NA	TGTGCCAGCACCCCCGGGGCGGGAGGTACTGAAGCTTTCTTT	CASTPGAGGTEAFF
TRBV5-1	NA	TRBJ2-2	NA	TGCGTCAGCAGCTTGGCGGCTAGCGACACCGGGGAGCTGTTTTTT	CVSSLAASDTGELFF
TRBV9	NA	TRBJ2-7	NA	TGTGCCAGCAGCGTCTCATCTAGCAGTTACTACGAGCAGTACTTC	CASSVSSSSYYEQYF
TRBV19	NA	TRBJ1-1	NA	TGTGCCAGTAGTATAGAGGGGGGAGGCACTGAAGCTTTCTTT	CASSIEGGGTEAFF